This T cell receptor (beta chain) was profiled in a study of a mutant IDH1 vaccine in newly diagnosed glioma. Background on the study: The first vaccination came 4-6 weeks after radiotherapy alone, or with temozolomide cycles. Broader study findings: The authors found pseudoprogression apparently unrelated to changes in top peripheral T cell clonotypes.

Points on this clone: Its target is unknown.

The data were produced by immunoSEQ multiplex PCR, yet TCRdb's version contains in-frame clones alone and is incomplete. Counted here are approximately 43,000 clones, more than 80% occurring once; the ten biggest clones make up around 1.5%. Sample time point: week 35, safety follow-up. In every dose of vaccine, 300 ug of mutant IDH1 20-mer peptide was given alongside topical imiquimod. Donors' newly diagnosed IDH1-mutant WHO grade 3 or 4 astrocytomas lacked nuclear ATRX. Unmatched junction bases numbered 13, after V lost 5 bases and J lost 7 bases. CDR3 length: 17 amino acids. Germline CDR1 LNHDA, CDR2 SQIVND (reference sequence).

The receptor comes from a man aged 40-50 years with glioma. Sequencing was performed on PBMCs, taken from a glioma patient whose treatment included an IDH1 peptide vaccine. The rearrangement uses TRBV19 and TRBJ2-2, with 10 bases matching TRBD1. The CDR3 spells CASSGEFRDRGGGELFF. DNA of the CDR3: TGTGCCAGTAGTGGGGAATTTAGGGACAGGGGAGGCGGGGAGCTGTTTTTT.